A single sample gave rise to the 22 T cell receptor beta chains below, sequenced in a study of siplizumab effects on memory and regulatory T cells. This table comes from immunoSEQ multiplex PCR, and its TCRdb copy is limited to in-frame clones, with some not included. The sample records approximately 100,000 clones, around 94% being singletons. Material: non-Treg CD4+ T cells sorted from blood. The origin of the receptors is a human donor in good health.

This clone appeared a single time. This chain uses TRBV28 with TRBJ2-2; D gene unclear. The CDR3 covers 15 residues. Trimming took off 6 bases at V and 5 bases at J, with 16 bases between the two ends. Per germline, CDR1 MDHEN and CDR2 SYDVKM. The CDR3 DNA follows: TGTGCCAGCAGCGAAAGGGTGGTGAGGACCGGGGAGCTGTTTTTT. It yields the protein CASSERVVRTGELFF.

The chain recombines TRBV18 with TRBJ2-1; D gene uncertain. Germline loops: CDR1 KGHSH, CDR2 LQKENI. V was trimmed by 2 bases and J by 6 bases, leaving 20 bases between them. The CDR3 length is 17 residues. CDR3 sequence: CASSPERSPFVLNEQFF. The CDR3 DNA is TGTGCCAGCTCACCAGAAAGGTCTCCCTTCGTACTCAATGAGCAGTTCTTC.

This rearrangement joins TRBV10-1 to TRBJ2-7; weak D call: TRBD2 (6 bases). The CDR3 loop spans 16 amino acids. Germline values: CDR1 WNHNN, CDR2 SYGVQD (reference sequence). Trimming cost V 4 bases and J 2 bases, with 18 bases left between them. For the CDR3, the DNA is TGCGCCAGCAGTGGTAATACCGGGACGGGGGCCTACGAGCAGTACTTC. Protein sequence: CASSGNTGTGAYEQYF.

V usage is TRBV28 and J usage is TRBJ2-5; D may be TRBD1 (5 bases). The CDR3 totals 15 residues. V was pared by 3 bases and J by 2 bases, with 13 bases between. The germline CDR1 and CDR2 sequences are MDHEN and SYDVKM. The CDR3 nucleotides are TGTGCCAGCAGTTTCGACAGACCTAGGCAAGAGACCCAGTACTTC. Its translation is CASSFDRPRQETQYF.

CDR3 region: CASSPGPNTGELFF. Here the CDR3 DNA reads TGTGCCAGCAGCCCCGGGCCGAACACCGGGGAGCTGTTTTTT. V and J are TRBV11-2 and TRBJ2-2, with no clear D. Trimming took off 5 bases at V and 0 bases at J, with 7 bases between the two ends. This CDR3 contains 14 residues. Germline CDR1 SGHAT, CDR2 FQNNGV.

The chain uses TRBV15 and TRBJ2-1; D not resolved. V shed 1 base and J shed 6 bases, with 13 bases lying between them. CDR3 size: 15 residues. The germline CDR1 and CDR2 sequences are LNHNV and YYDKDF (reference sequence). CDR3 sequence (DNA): TGTGCCACCAGCAGAGTAACCACCCCTGGCAATGAGCAGTTCTTC. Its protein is CATSRVTTPGNEQFF.

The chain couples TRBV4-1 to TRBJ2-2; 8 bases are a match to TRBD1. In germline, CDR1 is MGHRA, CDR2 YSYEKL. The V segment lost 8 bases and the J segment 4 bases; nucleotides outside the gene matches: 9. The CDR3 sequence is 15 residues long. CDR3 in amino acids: CASRADRGGTGELFF. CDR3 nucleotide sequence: TGCGCCAGCCGAGCTGACAGGGGAGGCACCGGGGAGCTGTTTTTT.

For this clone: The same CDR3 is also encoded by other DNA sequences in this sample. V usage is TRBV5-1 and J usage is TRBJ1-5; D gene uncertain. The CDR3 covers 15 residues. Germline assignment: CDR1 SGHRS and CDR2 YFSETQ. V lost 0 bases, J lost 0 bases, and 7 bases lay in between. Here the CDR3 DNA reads TGCGCCAGCAGCTTGGACGGGGTTAGCAATCAGCCCCAGCATTTT. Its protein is CASSLDGVSNQPQHF.

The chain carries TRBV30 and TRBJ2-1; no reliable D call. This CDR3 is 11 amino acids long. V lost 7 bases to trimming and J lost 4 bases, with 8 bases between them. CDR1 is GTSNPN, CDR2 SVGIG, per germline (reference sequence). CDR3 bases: TGTGCCTCAACCTTTTACAATGAGCAGTTCTTC. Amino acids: CASTFYNEQFF.

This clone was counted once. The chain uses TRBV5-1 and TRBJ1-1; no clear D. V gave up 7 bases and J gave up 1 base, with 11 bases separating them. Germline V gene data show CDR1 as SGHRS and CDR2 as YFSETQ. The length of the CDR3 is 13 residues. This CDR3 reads CASGVQRNTEAFF. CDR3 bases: TGCGCCAGCGGGGTGCAGAGGAACACTGAAGCTTTCTTT.

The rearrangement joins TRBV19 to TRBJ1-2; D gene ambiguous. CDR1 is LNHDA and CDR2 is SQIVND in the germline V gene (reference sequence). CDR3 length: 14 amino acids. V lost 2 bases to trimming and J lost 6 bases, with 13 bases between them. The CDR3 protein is CASSIRAFLDGYTF. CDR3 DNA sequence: TGTGCCAGTAGTATAAGGGCGTTCCTAGATGGCTACACCTTC.

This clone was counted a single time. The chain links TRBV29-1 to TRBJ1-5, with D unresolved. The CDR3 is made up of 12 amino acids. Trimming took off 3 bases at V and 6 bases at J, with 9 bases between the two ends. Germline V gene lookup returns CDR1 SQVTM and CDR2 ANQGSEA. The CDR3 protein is CSVEREGQPQHF. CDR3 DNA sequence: TGCAGCGTTGAGAGGGAAGGTCAGCCCCAGCATTTT.

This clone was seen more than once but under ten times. The CDR3 spells CASSLVGVNQPQHF. For the CDR3, the DNA is TGTGCCAGCAGCTTGGTTGGGGTCAATCAGCCCCAGCATTTT. The chain carries TRBV7-9 and TRBJ1-5; D is ambiguous. The CDR3 has 14 residues. The V gene lost 3 bases and the J gene lost 3 bases, with 9 bases spanning the gap. Germline V CDR1 and CDR2: SEHNR, FQNEAQ (reference sequence).

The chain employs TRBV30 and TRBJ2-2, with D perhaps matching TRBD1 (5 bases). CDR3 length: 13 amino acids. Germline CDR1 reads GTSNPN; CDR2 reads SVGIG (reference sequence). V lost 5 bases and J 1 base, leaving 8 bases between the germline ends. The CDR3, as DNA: TGTGCCTGGCAGGGAATGAACACCGGGGAGCTGTTTTTT. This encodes CAWQGMNTGELFF.

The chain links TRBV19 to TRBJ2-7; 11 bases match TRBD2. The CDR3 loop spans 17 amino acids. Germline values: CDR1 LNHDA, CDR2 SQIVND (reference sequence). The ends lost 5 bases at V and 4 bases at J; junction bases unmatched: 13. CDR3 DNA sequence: TGTGCCAGTAGTTCACGGTATCTAGCGGGAGGTCAATACGAGCAGTACTTC. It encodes CASSSRYLAGGQYEQYF. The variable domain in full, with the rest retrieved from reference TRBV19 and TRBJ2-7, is DGGITQSPKYLFRKEGQNVTLSCEQNLNHDAMYWYRQDPGQGLRLIYYSQIVNDFQKGDIAEGYSVSREKKESFPLTVTSAQKNPTAFYLCASSSRYLAGGQYEQYFGPGTRLTVT.

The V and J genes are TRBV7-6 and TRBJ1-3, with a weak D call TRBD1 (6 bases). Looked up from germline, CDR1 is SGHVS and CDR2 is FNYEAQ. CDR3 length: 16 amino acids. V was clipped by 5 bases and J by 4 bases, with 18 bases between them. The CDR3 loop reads CASSQLGGARGNTIYF. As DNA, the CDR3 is TGTGCCAGCAGCCAACTAGGGGGGGCCAGGGGAAACACCATATATTTT.

The CDR3: CASSRGRGYEQYF. The CDR3 DNA follows: TGTGCCAGCTCCAGGGGGCGGGGATACGAGCAGTACTTC. V and J are TRBV6-5 and TRBJ2-7; TRBD1 aligns across 8 bases. The V and J ends lost 8 bases and 4 bases, in that order; junction bases with no gene match: 7. CDR3 size: 13 residues. Germline values: CDR1 MNHEY, CDR2 SVGAGI.

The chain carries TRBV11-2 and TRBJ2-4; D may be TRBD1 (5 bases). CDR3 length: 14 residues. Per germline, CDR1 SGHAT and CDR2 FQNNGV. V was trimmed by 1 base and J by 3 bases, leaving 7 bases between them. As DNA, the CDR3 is TGTGCCAGCAGCTTAGCAGGGATCAAAAACATTCAGTACTTC. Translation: CASSLAGIKNIQYF.

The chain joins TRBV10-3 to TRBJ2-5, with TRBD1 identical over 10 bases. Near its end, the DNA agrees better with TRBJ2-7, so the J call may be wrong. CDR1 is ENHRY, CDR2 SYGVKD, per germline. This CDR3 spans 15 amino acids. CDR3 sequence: CAISDSGTGAYEQYF. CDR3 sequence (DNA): TGTGCCATCAGTGATAGTGGGACAGGGGCCTACGAGCAGTACTTC.

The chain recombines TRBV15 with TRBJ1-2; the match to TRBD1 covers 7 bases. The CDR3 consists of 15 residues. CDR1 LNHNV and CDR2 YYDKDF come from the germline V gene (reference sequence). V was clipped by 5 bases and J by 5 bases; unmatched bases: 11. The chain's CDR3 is CATSSRDRVEYGYTF. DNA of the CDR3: TGTGCCACCAGCTCTCGAGACAGGGTAGAATATGGCTACACCTTC. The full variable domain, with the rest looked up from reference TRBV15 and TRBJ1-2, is DAMVIQNPRYQVTQFGKPVTLSCSQTLNHNVMYWYQQKSSQAPKLLFHYYDKDFNNEADTPDNFQSRRPNTSFCFLDIRSPGLGDTAMYLCATSSRDRVEYGYTFGSGTRLTVV.

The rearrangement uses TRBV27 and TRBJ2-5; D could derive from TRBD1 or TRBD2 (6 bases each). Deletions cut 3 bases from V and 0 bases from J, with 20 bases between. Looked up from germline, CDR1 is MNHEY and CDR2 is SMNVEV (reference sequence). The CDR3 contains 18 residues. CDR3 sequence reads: CASSLEGVMDSYQETQYF. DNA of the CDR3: TGTGCCAGCAGTTTGGAGGGGGTGATGGACAGCTACCAAGAGACCCAGTACTTC.

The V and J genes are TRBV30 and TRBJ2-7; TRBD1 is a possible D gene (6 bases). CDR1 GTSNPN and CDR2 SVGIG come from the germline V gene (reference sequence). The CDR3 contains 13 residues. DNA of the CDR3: TGTGCTCGCGCCAAGGACAGCTCCTACGAGCAGTACTTC. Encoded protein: CARAKDSSYEQYF.